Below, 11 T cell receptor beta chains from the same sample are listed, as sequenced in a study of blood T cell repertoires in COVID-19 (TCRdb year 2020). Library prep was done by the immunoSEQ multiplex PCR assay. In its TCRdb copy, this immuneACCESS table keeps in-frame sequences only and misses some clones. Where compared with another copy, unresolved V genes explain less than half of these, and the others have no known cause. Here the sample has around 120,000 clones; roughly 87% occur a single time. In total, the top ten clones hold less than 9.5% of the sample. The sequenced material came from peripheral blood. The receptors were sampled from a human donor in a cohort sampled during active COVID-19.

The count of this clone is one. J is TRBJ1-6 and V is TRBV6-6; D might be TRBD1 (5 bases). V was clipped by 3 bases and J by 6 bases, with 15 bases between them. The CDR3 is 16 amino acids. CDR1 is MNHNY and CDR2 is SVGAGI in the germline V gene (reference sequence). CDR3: CASSYPPEQVNSPLHF. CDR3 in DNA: TGTGCCAGCAGTTATCCGCCTGAACAGGTTAATTCACCCCTCCACTTT.

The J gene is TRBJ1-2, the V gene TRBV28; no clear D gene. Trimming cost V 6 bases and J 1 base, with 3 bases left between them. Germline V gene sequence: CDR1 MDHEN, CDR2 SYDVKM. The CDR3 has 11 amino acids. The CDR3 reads CASSINYGYTF. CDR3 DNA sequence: TGTGCCAGCAGCATTAACTATGGCTACACCTTC.

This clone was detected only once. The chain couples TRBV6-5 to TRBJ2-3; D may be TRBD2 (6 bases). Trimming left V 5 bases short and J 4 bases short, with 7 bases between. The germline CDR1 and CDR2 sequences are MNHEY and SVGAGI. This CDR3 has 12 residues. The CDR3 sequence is CASSPGADTQYF. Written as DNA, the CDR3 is TGTGCCAGCAGTCCGGGGGCAGATACGCAGTATTTT.

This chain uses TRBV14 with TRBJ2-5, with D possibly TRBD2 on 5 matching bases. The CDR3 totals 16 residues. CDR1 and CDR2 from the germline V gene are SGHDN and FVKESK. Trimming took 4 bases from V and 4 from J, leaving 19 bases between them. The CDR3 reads CASSLYQRAFRETQYF. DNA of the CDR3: TGTGCCAGCAGCCTTTATCAGAGGGCGTTTCGAGAGACCCAGTACTTC.

This CDR3 is CASTKNPLAGIYGYTF. CDR3 nucleotide sequence: TGTGCCAGCACCAAAAACCCGCTCGCAGGAATCTATGGCTACACCTTC. The chain is built from TRBV7-9 and TRBJ1-2; D gene ambiguous. V gave up 7 bases and J gave up 4 bases, with 22 bases separating them. The CDR3 has 16 residues. The germline V gene encodes CDR1 SEHNR and CDR2 FQNEAQ (reference sequence).

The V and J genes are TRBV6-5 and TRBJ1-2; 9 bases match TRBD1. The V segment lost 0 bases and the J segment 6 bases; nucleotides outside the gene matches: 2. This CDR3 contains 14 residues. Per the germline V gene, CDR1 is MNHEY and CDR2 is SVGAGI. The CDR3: CASSYSRTGDGYTF. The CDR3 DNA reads TGTGCCAGCAGTTACTCGAGGACAGGGGATGGCTACACCTTC.

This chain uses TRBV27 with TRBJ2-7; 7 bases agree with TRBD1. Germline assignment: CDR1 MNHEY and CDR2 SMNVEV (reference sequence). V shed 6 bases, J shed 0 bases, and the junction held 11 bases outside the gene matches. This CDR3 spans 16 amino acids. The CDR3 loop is CASRRPTGASSYEQYF. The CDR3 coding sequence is TGTGCCAGCAGACGGCCAACAGGGGCTTCCTCCTACGAGCAGTACTTC.

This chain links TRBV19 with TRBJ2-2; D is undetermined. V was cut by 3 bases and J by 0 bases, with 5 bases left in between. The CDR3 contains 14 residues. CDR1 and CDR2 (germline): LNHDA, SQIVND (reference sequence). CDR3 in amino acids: CASSIATNTGELFF. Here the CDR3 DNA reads TGTGCCAGTAGTATTGCTACGAACACCGGGGAGCTGTTTTTT.

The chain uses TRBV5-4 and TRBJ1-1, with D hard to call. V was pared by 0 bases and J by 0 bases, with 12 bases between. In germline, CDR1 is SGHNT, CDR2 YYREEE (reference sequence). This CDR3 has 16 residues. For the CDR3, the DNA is TGTGCCAGCAGCTTGGGGACGGCGGGCGTGAACACTGAAGCTTTCTTT. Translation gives CASSLGTAGVNTEAFF.

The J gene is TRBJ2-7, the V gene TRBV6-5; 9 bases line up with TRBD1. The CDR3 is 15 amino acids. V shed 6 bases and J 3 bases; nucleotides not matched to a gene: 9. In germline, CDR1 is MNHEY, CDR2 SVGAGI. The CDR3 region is CASRSDRGVGYEQYF. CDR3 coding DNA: TGTGCCAGCAGGTCGGACAGGGGAGTGGGCTACGAGCAGTACTTC.

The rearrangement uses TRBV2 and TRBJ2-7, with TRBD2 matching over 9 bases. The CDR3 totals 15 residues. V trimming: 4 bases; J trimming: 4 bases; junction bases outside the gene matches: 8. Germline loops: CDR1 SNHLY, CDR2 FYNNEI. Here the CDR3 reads CASSGQAGGLYEQYF. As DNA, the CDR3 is TGTGCCAGCAGTGGGCAAGCGGGAGGTTTGTACGAGCAGTACTTC.